The entry that follows covers one T cell receptor (beta chain) sequence. Some clones are missing from TCRdb's copy, which holds only in-frame ones; the method was immunoSEQ multiplex PCR. The sample comprises about 2 million clones, roughly 96% of which are singletons, and 0.13% rests with the top ten. This entry belongs to a study of shared clonotypes between healthy human individuals. Study-wide background: Researchers assigned three CD4 naive, three CD4 memory, two CD8 naive and one CD8 memory plate to each donor.

Trimming took 2 bases from V and 9 from J, leaving 8 bases between them. There are 12 residues in the CDR3. Germline assignment: CDR1 MDHEN and CDR2 SYDVKM. The sequenced material came from naive CD4+ T cells sorted from blood. Sample subset: CD45RA+ positively selected. This chain links TRBV28 with TRBJ1-5, with a weak D call TRBD1 (5 bases). The origin of this receptor is a man aged 18 to 29 in good health. This CDR3 is CASSLRGGPQHF. The CDR3 coding sequence is TGTGCCAGCAGTTTAAGGGGAGGGCCCCAGCATTTT. Filled out from reference TRBV28 and TRBJ1-5, the complete variable domain reads DVKVTQSSRYLVKRTGEKVFLECVQDMDHENMFWYRQDPGLGLRLIYFSYDVKMKEKGDIPEGYSVSREKKERFSLILESASTNQTSMYLCASSLRGGPQHFGDGTRLSIL.